Each of the 12 T cell receptor beta chains below was sequenced from the same sample in a study of metastatic and nonmetastatic thyroid tumors. TCRdb re-called the PCR reads via MiXCR. The data contain 25,000 to 35,000 clones, about 17% of them seen just once; the ten biggest clones take up about 4.8%. No patient received treatment before thyroid surgery. Sequencing used blood. The receptors were sampled from a female donor with papillary thyroid cancer or a benign thyroid nodule (not recorded which). Some clones in this sample may be carry-over from other donors' samples.

The chain uses TRBV3-1 and TRBJ2-1; no clear D gene. With 1 base removed from V and 0 bases from J, the gap between germline ends came to 7 bases. CDR3 length: 15 amino acids. CDR1 and CDR2 (germline): LGHDT, YNNKEL (reference sequence). CDR3: CASSQGSSSYNEQFF. The CDR3 bases are TGTGCCAGCAGCCAAGGCAGCAGCTCCTACAATGAGCAGTTCTTC.

This clone has a single count. A much larger clone sits a single nucleotide away, making a read error possible. The same CDR3 can be traced to other DNA sequences in this sample. The V and J genes are TRBV5-4 and TRBJ2-3, with D perhaps TRBD1 (6 bases). The CDR3 loop spans 16 amino acids. Per germline, CDR1 SGHNT and CDR2 YYREEE (reference sequence). CDR3 sequence reads: CASSSPGQSSTDTQYF. In DNA, the CDR3 is TGTGCCAGCAGCTCCCCCGGACAGTCTAGCACGGATACGCAGTATTTT.

This clone was counted at least ten times. CDR3 sequence reads: CASSLGIRTNNEQFF. The CDR3 DNA reads as TGTGCCAGCAGCTTGGGGATCCGGACAAACAATGAGCAGTTCTTC. The V gene is TRBV5-6, the J gene TRBJ2-1, with D tentatively TRBD1 (5 bases). Germline V gives CDR1 SGHDT, CDR2 YYEEEE. The CDR3 extends over 15 amino acids. Trimming took 0 bases from V and 5 from J, leaving 12 bases between them.

At least ten counts were recorded for this clone. This chain joins TRBV19 and TRBJ1-5; TRBD1 aligns across 10 bases. There are 15 residues in the CDR3. V lost 11 bases, J lost 4 bases, and 11 bases stayed unmatched. CDR1 and CDR2 (germline): LNHDA, SQIVND (reference sequence). In DNA form, the CDR3 reads TGTGCCGCAAGGGACCAGGGACAGGGGAATCAGCCCCAGCATTTT. Translation gives CAARDQGQGNQPQHF.

This clone was recorded at least ten times. The chain combines TRBV4-1 with TRBJ1-2, with TRBD1 matching 8 bases. J was trimmed by 4 bases and V by 4 bases; bases with no gene match: 2. This CDR3 is 13 amino acids long. Germline V gene sequence: CDR1 MGHRA, CDR2 YSYEKL. The CDR3 spells CASSPDRGYGYTF. In nucleotides, the CDR3 is TGCGCCAGCAGCCCCGACAGGGGCTATGGCTACACCTTC.

This clone was counted at least ten times. This chain connects TRBV20-1 to TRBJ1-1; TRBD1 might be the D (5 bases). CDR3 length: 13 amino acids. V lost 1 base, J lost 6 bases, and 12 bases lay in between. Germline V gene lookup returns CDR1 DFQATT and CDR2 SNEGSKA (reference sequence). The DNA of the CDR3 is TGCAGTGCTAGAGTTCCAGGGAGAGCTGAAGCTTTCTTT. The encoded protein is CSARVPGRAEAFF.

The chain links TRBV19 to TRBJ1-6; D remains unclear. This CDR3 is built from 12 residues. The germline V gene encodes CDR1 LNHDA and CDR2 SQIVND (reference sequence). The ends were cut back, 3 bases at V and 8 bases at J, with 5 bases in the middle. DNA of the CDR3: TGTGCCAGTAGTATTCTGGATTCACCCCTCCACTTT. Translated: CASSILDSPLHF.

Turning to this clone: The junction departs from germline at one end; a sequencing error may be responsible. This chain joins TRBV28 and TRBJ2-5; TRBD1 matches at 8 bases. CDR3 size: 15 residues. Germline lookup yields CDR1 MDHEN and CDR2 SYDVKM. CDR3 amino acids: CASSLFGQGQDTRYF. CDR3 sequence (DNA): TGTGCCAGCAGTTTATTCGGACAGGGCCAAGATACCCGGTACTTC.

By frequency in the sample, this clone is medium-sized. In nucleotides, the CDR3 is TGTGCCAGCAGGCACCTATCGGGGGGTCCTTCTGTCACCGGGGAGCTGTTTTTT. Residues: CASRHLSGGPSVTGELFF. V is TRBV6-5 and J is TRBJ2-2, with TRBD2 matching over 7 bases. Germline V gene data show CDR1 as MNHEY and CDR2 as SVGAGI. Trimming cost V 6 bases and J 4 bases; bases outside gene matches: 17. The CDR3 runs to 18 residues.

J is TRBJ2-5 and V is TRBV27; D is undetermined. The CDR3 contains 11 residues. Germline V gives CDR1 MNHEY, CDR2 SMNVEV (reference sequence). The germline V and J ends were trimmed by 5 bases and 1 base, with 2 bases remaining between them. In nucleotides, the CDR3 is TGTGCCAGCAGTATCCAAGAGACCCAGTACTTC. Translated, it gives CASSIQETQYF.

A word on this clone: One end of the junction does not line up with germline, which may come from a read error. V usage is TRBV4-2 and J usage is TRBJ2-7; 11 nucleotides match TRBD2. Looked up from germline, CDR1 is LGHNA and CDR2 is YNFKEQ. The CDR3 runs 16 residues. Written as DNA, the CDR3 is TGTGCCGGCAGCCATAATTTAGCGGGAGGGCACTACGAGCAGTACTTC. Translation gives CAGSHNLAGGHYEQYF.

This clone was counted between two and nine times. The germline gene is not matched at one end of the junction; a read error may be the cause. The chain recombines TRBV12-3 or TRBV12-4 with TRBJ2-3; TRBD2 matches at 8 bases. This CDR3 has 15 amino acids. CDR3 in DNA: TGTGTCAGCAGCCCGGGACTAGACTTCACAGATACGCAGTATTTT. It yields the protein CVSSPGLDFTDTQYF.